This T cell receptor (beta chain) came from a study of CD8+ T cells in alopecia areata. Sequencing relied on a cDNA template that was reverse transcribed from extracted RNA. Only in-frame clones appear in the TCRdb table, and some are missing; sequencing was by immunoSEQ multiplex PCR. The table includes 210,000 or so clones, more than 60% detected once. The germline V gene encodes CDR1 GTSNPN and CDR2 SVGIG (reference sequence). The CDR3 totals 20 residues. V lost 2 bases and J 1 base, leaving 24 bases between the germline ends. As for treatment: oral pan-JAK inhibitor, 5-10 mg twice daily. The chain recombines TRBV30 with TRBJ2-6; possibly TRBD1 for D (6 bases). The sequenced sample was CD4+ T cells sorted from blood, obtained at week 44, from a patient treated with tofacitinib. This receptor was taken from a human donor with alopecia areata. CDR3 sequence: CAWSPSPSQGKSSGANVLTF. CDR3 coding DNA: TGTGCCTGGAGTCCCTCCCCTTCTCAGGGGAAATCGTCTGGGGCCAACGTCCTGACTTTC.